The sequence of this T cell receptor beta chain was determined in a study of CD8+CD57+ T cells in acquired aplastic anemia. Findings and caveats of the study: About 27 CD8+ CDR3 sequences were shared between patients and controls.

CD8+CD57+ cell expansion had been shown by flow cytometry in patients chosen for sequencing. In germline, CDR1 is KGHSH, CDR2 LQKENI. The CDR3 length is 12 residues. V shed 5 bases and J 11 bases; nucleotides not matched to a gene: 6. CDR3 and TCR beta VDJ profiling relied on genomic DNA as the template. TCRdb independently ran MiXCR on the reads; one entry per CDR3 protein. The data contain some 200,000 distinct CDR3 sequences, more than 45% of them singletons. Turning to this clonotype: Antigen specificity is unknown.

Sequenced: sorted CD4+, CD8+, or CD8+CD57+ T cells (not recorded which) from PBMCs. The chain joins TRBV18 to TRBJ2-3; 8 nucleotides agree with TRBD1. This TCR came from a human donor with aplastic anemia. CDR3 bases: TGTGCCAGCTCAGATCCGGGACAGGAGCAGTATTTT. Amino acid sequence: CASSDPGQEQYF. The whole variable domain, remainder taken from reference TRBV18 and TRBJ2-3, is NAGVMQNPRHLVRRRGQEARLRCSPMKGHSHVYWYRQLPEEGLKFMVYLQKENIIDESGMPKERFSAEFPKEGPSILRIQQVVRGDSAAYFCASSDPGQEQYFGPGTRLTVL.